The clone carrying this T cell receptor (beta chain) occurred many times. What it binds is not known. One end of the junction is discordant with germline, which a read error may explain. Orbital computed tomography and thyroid ultrasound, together with serum TRAb and thyroxine and clinical symptoms, were used for diagnoses. PBMCs were sourced from more than 7.5 ml fresh peripheral blood. Authors of the study amplified TCR beta CDR3 regions from RNA transcripts. Initially, a first-round RT-PCR of the TCR CDR3 employed the HTBI primer set. MiXCR, run by TCRdb on the multiplex PCR reads, gives a single entry per CDR3 protein. Of 200,000 or so distinct CDR3 sequences in the sample, less than 20% were seen once. This CDR3 comprises 15 residues. Germline V gene data show CDR1 as SSHAT and CDR2 as FNYEAQ (reference sequence). These data belong to a study of T cells in Graves' hyperthyroidism and ophthalmopathy. Study-wide background: At the time of initial diagnosis and before any treatment, peripheral blood was collected.

Study-level findings and limits: The majority of expanded thyroid clonotypes above 0.001 also appeared in blood.

This clonotype was sampled from a woman aged 45-65 years with Graves' hyperthyroidism. J is TRBJ2-1 and V is TRBV7-7; weak D call: TRBD2 (6 bases). Input material: blood. In DNA form, the CDR3 reads TGTGCTAGCAGCTTCTCGGGGACTGGGGACGATGAGCAGTTCTTC. Its translation is CASSFSGTGDDEQFF.